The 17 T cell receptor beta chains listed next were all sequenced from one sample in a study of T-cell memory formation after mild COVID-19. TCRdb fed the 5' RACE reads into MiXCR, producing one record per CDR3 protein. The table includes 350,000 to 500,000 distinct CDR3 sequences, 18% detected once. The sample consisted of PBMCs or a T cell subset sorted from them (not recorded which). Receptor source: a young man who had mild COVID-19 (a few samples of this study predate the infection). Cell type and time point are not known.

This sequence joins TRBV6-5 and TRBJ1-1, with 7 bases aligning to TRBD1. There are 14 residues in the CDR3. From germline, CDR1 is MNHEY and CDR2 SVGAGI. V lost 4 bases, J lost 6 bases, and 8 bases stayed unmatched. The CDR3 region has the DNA TGTGCCAGCAGTTCCCTGACAGGGTGGGCTGAAGCTTTCTTT. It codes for CASSSLTGWAEAFF.

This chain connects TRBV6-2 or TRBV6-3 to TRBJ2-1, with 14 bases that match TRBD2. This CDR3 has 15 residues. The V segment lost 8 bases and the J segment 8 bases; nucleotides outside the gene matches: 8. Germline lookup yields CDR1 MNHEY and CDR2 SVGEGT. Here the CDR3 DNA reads TGTGCCAGCCACAGACTAGCGGGGGGGAGCGATGAGCAGTTCTTC. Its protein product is CASHRLAGGSDEQFF.

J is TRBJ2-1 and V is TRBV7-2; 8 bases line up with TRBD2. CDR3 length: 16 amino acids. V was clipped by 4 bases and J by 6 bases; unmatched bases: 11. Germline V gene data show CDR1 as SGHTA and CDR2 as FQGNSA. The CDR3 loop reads CASSWPTAGGPNEQFF. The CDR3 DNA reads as TGTGCCAGCAGCTGGCCCACTGCGGGGGGCCCCAATGAGCAGTTCTTC. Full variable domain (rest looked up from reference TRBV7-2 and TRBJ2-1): GAGVSQSPSNKVTEKGKDVELRCDPISGHTALYWYRQSLGQGLEFLIYFQGNSAPDKSGLPSDRFSAERTGGSVSTLTIQRTQQEDSAVYLCASSWPTAGGPNEQFFGPGTRLTVL.

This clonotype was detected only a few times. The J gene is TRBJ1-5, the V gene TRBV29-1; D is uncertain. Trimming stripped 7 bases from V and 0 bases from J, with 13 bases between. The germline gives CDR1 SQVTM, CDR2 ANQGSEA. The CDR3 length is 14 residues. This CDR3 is CSAGGWDSNQPQHF. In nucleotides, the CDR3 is TGCAGCGCTGGAGGCTGGGATAGCAATCAGCCCCAGCATTTT.

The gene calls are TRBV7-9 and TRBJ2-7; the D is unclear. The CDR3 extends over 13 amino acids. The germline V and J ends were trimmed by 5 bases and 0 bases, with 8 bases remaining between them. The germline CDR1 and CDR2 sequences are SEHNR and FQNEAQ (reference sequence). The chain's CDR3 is CASSPLSSYEQYV. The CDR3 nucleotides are TGTGCCAGCAGCCCATTGAGCTCCTACGAGCAGTACGTC.

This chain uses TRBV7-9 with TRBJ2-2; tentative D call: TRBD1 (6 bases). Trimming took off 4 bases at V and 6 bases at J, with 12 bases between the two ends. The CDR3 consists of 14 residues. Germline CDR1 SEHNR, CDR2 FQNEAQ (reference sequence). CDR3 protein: CASSYRDTAGELFF. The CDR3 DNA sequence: TGTGCCAGCAGCTACCGGGACACCGCCGGGGAGCTGTTTTTT.

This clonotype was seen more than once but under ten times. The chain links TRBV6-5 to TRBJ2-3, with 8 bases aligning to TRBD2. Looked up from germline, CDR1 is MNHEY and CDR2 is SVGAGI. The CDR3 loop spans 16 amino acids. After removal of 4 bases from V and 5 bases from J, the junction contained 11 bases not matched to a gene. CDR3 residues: CASSSERGNGGDTQYF. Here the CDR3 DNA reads TGTGCCAGCAGTTCTGAGCGGGGGAATGGGGGAGATACGCAGTATTTT.

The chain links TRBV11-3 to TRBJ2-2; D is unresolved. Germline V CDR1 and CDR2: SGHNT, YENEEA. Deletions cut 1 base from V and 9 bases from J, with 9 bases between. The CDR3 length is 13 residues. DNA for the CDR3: TGTGCCAGCAGCTTAGGTCCGCAAAGGGAGCTGTTTTTT. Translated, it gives CASSLGPQRELFF.

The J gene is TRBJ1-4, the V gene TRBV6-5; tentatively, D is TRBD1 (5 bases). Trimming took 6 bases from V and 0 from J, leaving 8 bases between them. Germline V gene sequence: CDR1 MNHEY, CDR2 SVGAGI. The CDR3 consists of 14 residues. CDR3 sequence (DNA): TGTGCCAGCAGCTTACAGGCAACTAATGAAAAACTGTTTTTT. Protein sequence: CASSLQATNEKLFF.

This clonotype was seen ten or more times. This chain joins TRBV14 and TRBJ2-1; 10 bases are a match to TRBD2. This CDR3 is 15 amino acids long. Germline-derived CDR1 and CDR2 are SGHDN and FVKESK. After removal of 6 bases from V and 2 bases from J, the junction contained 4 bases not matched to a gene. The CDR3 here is CASSSLAGAYNEQFF. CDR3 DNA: TGTGCCAGCAGTTCCCTAGCGGGGGCCTACAATGAGCAGTTCTTC.

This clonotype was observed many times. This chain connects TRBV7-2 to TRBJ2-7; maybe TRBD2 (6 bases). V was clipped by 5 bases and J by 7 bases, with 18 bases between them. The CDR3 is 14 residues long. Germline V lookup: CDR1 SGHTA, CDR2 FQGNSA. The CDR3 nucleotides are TGTGCCAGCAGCCGGAGGGACCTCTGGGGAGAGCAGTACTTC. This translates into CASSRRDLWGEQYF. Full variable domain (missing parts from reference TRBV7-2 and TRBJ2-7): GAGVSQSPSNKVTEKGKDVELRCDPISGHTALYWYRQSLGQGLEFLIYFQGNSAPDKSGLPSDRFSAERTGGSVSTLTIQRTQQEDSAVYLCASSRRDLWGEQYFGPGTRLTVT.

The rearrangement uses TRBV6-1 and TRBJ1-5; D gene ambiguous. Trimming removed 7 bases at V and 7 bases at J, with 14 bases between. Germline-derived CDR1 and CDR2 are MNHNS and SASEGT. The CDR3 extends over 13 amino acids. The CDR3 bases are TGTGCCAGCACTTACCAGGAAGACCAGCCCCAGCATTTT. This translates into CASTYQEDQPQHF.

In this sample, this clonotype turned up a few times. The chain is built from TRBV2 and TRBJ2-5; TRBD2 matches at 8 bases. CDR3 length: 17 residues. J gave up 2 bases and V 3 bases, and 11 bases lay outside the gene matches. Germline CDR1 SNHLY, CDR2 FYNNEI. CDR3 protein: CASSDLWVAGTQETQYF. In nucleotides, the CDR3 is TGTGCCAGCAGTGACCTCTGGGTAGCGGGGACTCAAGAGACCCAGTACTTC. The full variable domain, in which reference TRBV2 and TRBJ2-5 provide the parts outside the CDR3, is EPEVTQTPSHQVTQMGQEVILRCVPISNHLYFYWYRQILGQKVEFLVSFYNNEISEKSEIFDDQFSVERPDGSNFTLKIRSTKLEDSAMYFCASSDLWVAGTQETQYFGPGTRLLVL.

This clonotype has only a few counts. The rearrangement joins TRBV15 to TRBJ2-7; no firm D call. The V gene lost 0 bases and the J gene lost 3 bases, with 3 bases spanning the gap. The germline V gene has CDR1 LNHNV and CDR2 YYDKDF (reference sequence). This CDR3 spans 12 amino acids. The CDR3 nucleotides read TGTGCCACCAGCAGAGATCGCTACGAGCAGTACTTC. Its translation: CATSRDRYEQYF.

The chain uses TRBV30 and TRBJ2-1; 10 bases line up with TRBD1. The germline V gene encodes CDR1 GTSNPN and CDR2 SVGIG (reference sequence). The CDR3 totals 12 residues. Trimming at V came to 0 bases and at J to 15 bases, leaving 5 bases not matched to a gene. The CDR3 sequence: CAWSVGDRGRFF. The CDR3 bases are TGTGCCTGGAGTGTTGGGGACAGGGGACGGTTCTTC. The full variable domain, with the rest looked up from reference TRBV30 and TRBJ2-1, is SQTIHQWPATLVQPVGSPLSLECTVEGTSNPNLYWYRQAAGRGLQLLFYSVGIGQISSEVPQNLSASRPQDRQFILSSKKLLLSDSGFYLCAWSVGDRGRFFGPGTRLTVL.

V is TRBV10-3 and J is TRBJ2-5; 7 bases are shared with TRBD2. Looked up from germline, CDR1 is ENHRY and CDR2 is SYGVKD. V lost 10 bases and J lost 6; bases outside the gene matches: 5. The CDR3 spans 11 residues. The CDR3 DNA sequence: TGTGCCACCCGGGACTATAAGACCCAGTACTTC. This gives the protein CATRDYKTQYF.

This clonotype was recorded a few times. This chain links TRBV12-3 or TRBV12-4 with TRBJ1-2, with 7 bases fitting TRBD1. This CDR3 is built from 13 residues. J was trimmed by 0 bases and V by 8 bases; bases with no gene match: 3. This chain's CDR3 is CASGDSTNYGYTF. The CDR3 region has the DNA TGTGCCAGCGGGGACAGTACTAACTATGGCTACACCTTC.